The 31 T cell receptor beta chains in this list originate from one sample, sequenced in a study of blood T cells in healthy people across ages. The authors ran a second PCR of roughly 7 to 11 cycles using a sample-barcoded 5' primer and a J-beta primer mix. TCRdb independently ran MiXCR on the 5' RACE reads; one entry per CDR3 protein. The sample carries 630,000 or so distinct CDR3 sequences, about 30% recorded once. The sample taken for sequencing was blood. The receptor source for this set is a woman at least 80 years old in good health.

In its sample, this clonotype was seen many times. This rearrangement joins TRBV10-3 to TRBJ2-3; TRBD2 is a possible D gene (5 bases). CDR1 and CDR2 (germline): ENHRY, SYGVKD. This CDR3 spans 14 amino acids. V lost 4 bases and J 2 bases, leaving 10 bases between the germline ends. CDR3 DNA: TGTGCCATCAGTGGGGCACTAGACACAGATACGCAGTATTTT. Translating gives CAISGALDTDTQYF.

This clonotype has ten or more counts. The chain recombines TRBV5-1 with TRBJ2-7; 12 bases match TRBD2. Unmatched junction bases numbered 3, after V lost 1 base and J lost 7 bases. CDR3 length equals 14 residues. Germline assignment: CDR1 SGHRS and CDR2 YFSETQ. The CDR3 coding sequence is TGCGCCAGCAGCTTGCCTGGACTAGCGGGGGAGCAGTACTTC. Encoded protein: CASSLPGLAGEQYF.

The sample holds a few counts of this clonotype. This chain connects TRBV12-3 or TRBV12-4 to TRBJ1-4, with D tentatively TRBD1 (5 bases). Between the trimmed V and J ends, which lost 4 bases and 8 bases, there was a span of 14 bases. CDR3 length: 14 amino acids. The CDR3 region is CASSSASEGEKLFF. The DNA of the CDR3 is TGTGCCAGCAGTTCAGCCTCAGAGGGGGAAAAACTGTTTTTT.

This clonotype was counted many times. A much larger clonotype is one base distant, so this may be a read error. The chain carries TRBV9 and TRBJ2-1; 10 bases line up with TRBD2. Germline V gene data show CDR1 as SGDLS and CDR2 as YYNGEE. Trimming cost V 2 bases and J 7 bases; bases outside gene matches: 6. This CDR3 has 15 residues. The CDR3 bases are TGTGCCAGCAGCGTGAGCGGGGGGGCCGGGAATGAGCAGTTCTTC. Encoded protein: CASSVSGGAGNEQFF.

This clonotype was counted a few times. This chain uses TRBV6-1 with TRBJ1-1, with 7 bases lining up with TRBD1. The V and J ends lost 8 bases and 1 base, in that order; junction bases with no gene match: 19. The CDR3 consists of 18 residues. Germline CDR1 and CDR2: MNHNS and SASEGT. In DNA, the CDR3 is TGTGCCAGCTATGATCCAGGGGGTCACGGGGGGCAGAACACTGAAGCTTTCTTT. This translates into CASYDPGGHGGQNTEAFF.

This clonotype occurred many times. The chain couples TRBV7-2 to TRBJ2-7, with D hard to call. The V gene's germline CDR1 is SGHTA and CDR2 FQGNSA. Trimming left V 10 bases short and J 2 bases short, with 6 bases between. CDR3 length: 10 residues. This CDR3 is CANLTYEQYF. DNA for the CDR3: TGTGCCAACCTTACCTACGAGCAGTACTTC.

The rearrangement uses TRBV30 and TRBJ2-5, with 8 bases fitting TRBD1. The CDR3 length is 13 residues. From germline, CDR1 is GTSNPN and CDR2 SVGIG (reference sequence). J lost 4 bases, V lost 3 bases, and 4 bases had no gene match. The CDR3: CAWRTGAGETQYF. The CDR3 DNA reads as TGTGCCTGGAGGACAGGGGCCGGAGAGACCCAGTACTTC.

This sequence joins TRBV20-1 and TRBJ2-7; maybe TRBD2 (6 bases). The CDR3 is made up of 14 amino acids. The V gene's germline CDR1 is DFQATT and CDR2 SNEGSKA (reference sequence). The V and J ends lost 3 bases and 0 bases respectively, with 12 bases between them. The DNA of the CDR3 is TGCAGTGCTAGTGATCCGGGGGTCTCCTACGAGCAGTACTTC. It is translated as CSASDPGVSYEQYF.

This clonotype has more than one count but fewer than ten. A much larger clone sits a single nucleotide away, making a read error possible. The CDR3: CASSLAQGTQHF. The CDR3 nucleotides are TGTGCCAGCAGCTTAGCGCAGGGGACCCAGCACTTC. The chain employs TRBV7-2 and TRBJ2-5, with a weak D call TRBD1 (6 bases). Per the germline V gene, CDR1 is SGHTA and CDR2 is FQGNSA. The CDR3 runs 12 residues.

In this sample, this clonotype turned up once. At one boundary the junction diverges from the germline segment, which might be a read error. This chain joins TRBV5-1 and TRBJ1-1; maybe TRBD1 (5 bases). Germline V gene sequence: CDR1 SGHRS, CDR2 YFSETQ. The CDR3 has 13 residues. CDR3 residues: CARSLRGNTEAFF. The CDR3 DNA reads TGCGCCCGCAGCTTACGGGGCAACACTGAAGCTTTCTTT.

Points on this clonotype: A much larger clonotype is one base distant, so this may be a read error. This chain's CDR3 is CSARSQGGSYNEQFF. In DNA, the CDR3 is TGCAGTGCTAGATCCCAGGGGGGCTCCTACAATGAGCAGTTCTTC. V is TRBV20-1 and J is TRBJ2-1; D might be TRBD1 (7 bases). V was pared by 2 bases and J by 0 bases, with 11 bases between. Germline V CDR1 and CDR2: DFQATT, SNEGSKA (reference sequence). The CDR3 is 15 residues long.

This clonotype was recorded many times. The gene calls are TRBV3-1 and TRBJ2-7, with TRBD2 matching over 8 bases. Trimming took 6 bases from V and 0 from J; bases not matched to a gene: 4. Germline loops: CDR1 LGHDT, CDR2 YNNKEL (reference sequence). This CDR3 has 14 residues. This CDR3 is CASRLSGASYEQYF. The DNA for the CDR3 is TGTGCCAGCAGACTTAGCGGGGCCTCCTACGAGCAGTACTTC.

This clonotype was found once. This chain uses TRBV20-1 with TRBJ1-1, with TRBD1 identical over 10 bases. The length of the CDR3 is 15 residues. The germline V gene encodes CDR1 DFQATT and CDR2 SNEGSKA (reference sequence). The V and J ends lost 5 bases and 4 bases, in that order; junction bases with no gene match: 10. CDR3 DNA: TGCAGTGCTGCCCCGCTCTGGACAGGGGGCACTGAAGCTTTCTTT. This encodes CSAAPLWTGGTEAFF.

Ten or more counts support this clonotype. The J gene is TRBJ2-7, the V gene TRBV6-2 or TRBV6-3; the match to TRBD2 covers 7 bases. The length of the CDR3 is 15 residues. The V gene's germline CDR1 is MNHEY and CDR2 SVGEGT. The ends lost 7 bases at V and 3 bases at J; junction bases unmatched: 12. DNA of the CDR3: TGTGCCAGCATCCCAAGTGGGGACTACTACTACGAGCAGTACTTC. Translating it yields CASIPSGDYYYEQYF.

On this clonotype itself: A much larger clone lies a single base off, so this may be a read error. The chain uses TRBV11-2 and TRBJ2-7; 9 bases map to TRBD1. The CDR3 consists of 22 residues. Germline loops: CDR1 SGHAT, CDR2 FQNNGV. This CDR3 reads CASSPNSGQGNFMRGTSYEQHF. The CDR3, as DNA: TGTGCCAGCAGCCCAAATTCAGGACAGGGGAATTTTATGCGGGGTACGTCCTACGAGCAGCACTTC.

This clonotype was seen many times. The chain is built from TRBV6-5 and TRBJ1-2; tentative D call: TRBD1 (6 bases). This CDR3 has 12 residues. Per the germline V gene, CDR1 is MNHEY and CDR2 is SVGAGI. V lost 6 bases, J lost 4 bases, and 9 bases lay in between. The CDR3 DNA sequence: TGTGCCAGCAGGGACAGAGCCTATGGCTACACCTTC. Translation gives CASRDRAYGYTF.

This clonotype was detected many times. The chain combines TRBV5-1 with TRBJ1-1; D is possibly TRBD1 (6 bases). V was trimmed by 7 bases and J by 3 bases, leaving 13 bases between them. The germline gives CDR1 SGHRS, CDR2 YFSETQ. The CDR3 consists of 13 residues. The CDR3 here is CASANREDTEAFF. The CDR3 DNA sequence: TGCGCCAGCGCGAACAGGGAGGACACTGAAGCTTTCTTT.

This clonotype was seen repeatedly, ten times or more. V is TRBV9 and J is TRBJ2-1, with TRBD2 identical over 9 bases. In germline, CDR1 is SGDLS, CDR2 YYNGEE. This CDR3 has 16 residues. The V segment lost 1 base and the J segment 7 bases; nucleotides outside the gene matches: 9. CDR3 amino acids: CASSVLRGGAGNEQFF. In DNA, the CDR3 is TGTGCCAGCAGCGTATTGCGGGGGGGGGCCGGGAATGAGCAGTTCTTC.

This clonotype was seen repeatedly, ten times or more. V gene TRBV5-1 combines with J gene TRBJ2-7; 8 nucleotides line up with TRBD1. This CDR3 has 15 residues. V shed 2 bases and J 3 bases; nucleotides not matched to a gene: 7. Looked up from germline, CDR1 is SGHRS and CDR2 is YFSETQ. The CDR3: CASSFGQGQVYEQYF. The CDR3 bases are TGCGCCAGCAGCTTCGGACAGGGTCAGGTCTACGAGCAGTACTTC.

This clonotype was seen a handful of times. The rearrangement links TRBV5-5 to TRBJ2-2; 13 bases line up with TRBD2. This CDR3 is built from 16 residues. The germline V gene has CDR1 SGHKS and CDR2 YYEKEE (reference sequence). After removal of 2 bases from V and 4 bases from J, the junction contained 2 bases not matched to a gene. The CDR3 protein is CASSLTSGGATGELFF. CDR3 coding DNA: TGTGCCAGCAGCTTAACTAGCGGGGGGGCCACCGGGGAGCTGTTTTTT.

This clonotype has at least ten counts. The rearrangement links TRBV6-5 to TRBJ1-4, with D possibly being TRBD1 (5 bases). Germline V gives CDR1 MNHEY, CDR2 SVGAGI. The CDR3 consists of 16 residues. Trimming cost V 0 bases and J 8 bases, with 16 bases left between them. CDR3 sequence: CASSYSSGAVGEKLFF. CDR3 sequence (DNA): TGTGCCAGCAGTTACTCTTCCGGGGCGGTTGGGGAAAAACTGTTTTTT.

This chain uses TRBV5-1 with TRBJ1-5; D possibly uses TRBD1 or TRBD2 (5 bases each). The J call may be faulty, since TRBJ2-3 better matches the DNA end. Germline assignment: CDR1 SGHRS and CDR2 YFSETQ. The CDR3 is 16 residues long. CDR3 nucleotides: TGCGCCAGCAGCTTGGAAGGCGCCCGGGGCAATCAGCCCCAGTATTTT. Amino acid sequence: CASSLEGARGNQPQYF.

This clonotype was seen more than once but under ten times. The J gene is TRBJ2-2, the V gene TRBV6-5, with 8 positions matching TRBD2. This CDR3 is built from 16 residues. Germline V CDR1 and CDR2: MNHEY, SVGAGI. Unmatched junction bases numbered 7, after V lost 6 bases and J lost 1 base. The CDR3 sequence: CASRPLAGGNTGELFF. The CDR3 bases are TGTGCCAGCAGACCACTGGCGGGGGGGAACACCGGGGAGCTGTTTTTT.

This clonotype was seen repeatedly, ten times or more. The CDR3: CASSPPGLGSYNEQFF. The CDR3 bases are TGTGCCAGCAGCCCCCCGGGACTGGGCTCCTACAATGAGCAGTTCTTC. The chain couples TRBV14 to TRBJ2-1, with D tentatively TRBD2 (6 bases). CDR1 is SGHDN, CDR2 FVKESK, per germline. This CDR3 is 16 amino acids long. V gave up 4 bases and J gave up 0 bases, with 13 bases separating them.

There are many counts of this clonotype. The chain recombines TRBV7-2 with TRBJ2-1, with a tentative D call TRBD2 (6 bases). The CDR3 is 15 amino acids. Deletions cut 5 bases from V and 2 bases from J, with 13 bases between. Germline values: CDR1 SGHTA, CDR2 FQGNSA. The CDR3 is CASSPRDSPYNEQFF. CDR3 bases: TGTGCCAGCAGCCCCCGGGACTCCCCCTACAATGAGCAGTTCTTC.

This clonotype was seen at least ten times. The chain couples TRBV12-3 or TRBV12-4 to TRBJ2-5; 10 bases match TRBD2. The CDR3 runs 16 residues. After removal of 3 bases from V and 0 bases from J, the junction contained 4 bases not matched to a gene. CDR3 in DNA: TGTGCCAGCAGTTTTGGAGCGGGGGGGTACCAAGAGACCCAGTACTTC. This sequence encodes CASSFGAGGYQETQYF.

This clonotype was counted many times. The chain employs TRBV3-1 and TRBJ2-7; D might be TRBD1 or TRBD2, each matching 5 bases. The V gene's germline CDR1 is LGHDT and CDR2 YNNKEL (reference sequence). Trimming stripped 1 base from V and 6 bases from J, with 13 bases between. This CDR3 has 14 residues. The CDR3 DNA follows: TGTGCCAGCAGCCAAGCGAGGGGATCGAGCGAGCAGTACTTC. As protein: CASSQARGSSEQYF.

Regarding this clonotype: A read error may be the cause here, since a much bigger clone is one base away. V gene TRBV9 combines with J gene TRBJ2-1; D perhaps matches TRBD2 (6 bases). The tail of the sequence fits TRBJ2-7 better, so the J call may be wrong. The V gene's germline CDR1 is SGDLS and CDR2 YYNGEE. This CDR3 contains 15 residues. The CDR3 sequence is CASSGRLGSINEQYF. The DNA of the CDR3 is TGTGCCAGCAGCGGGAGACTAGGATCCATCAATGAGCAGTACTTC.

The chain recombines TRBV20-1 with TRBJ2-5, with TRBD2 matching 7 bases. The J call is uncertain, as TRBJ2-7 better fits the DNA end. The CDR3 length is 12 residues. In germline, CDR1 is DFQATT, CDR2 SNEGSKA (reference sequence). The CDR3 nucleotides read TGCAGTGCTGGCCGGGACTATAACGAGCAGTACTTC. It specifies CSAGRDYNEQYF.

This clonotype has a count of ten or more. The genes are TRBV5-5 and TRBJ2-2, with no clear D. Trimming stripped 5 bases from V and 3 bases from J, with 8 bases between. The length of the CDR3 is 13 residues. Germline V CDR1 and CDR2: SGHKS, YYEKEE (reference sequence). CDR3 DNA sequence: TGTGCCAGCAGTTTTATGGACACCGGGGAGCTGTTTTTT. Its translation is CASSFMDTGELFF. Looking up the rest from reference TRBV5-5 and TRBJ2-2 gives the full variable domain: DAGVTQSPTHLIKTRGQQVTLRCSPISGHKSVSWYQQVLGQGPQFIFQYYEKEERGRGNFPDRFSARQFPNYSSELNVNALLLGDSALYLCASSFMDTGELFFGEGSRLTVL.

This clonotype was counted at least ten times. The rearrangement links TRBV4-2 to TRBJ1-1; unclear D gene. The germline V and J ends were trimmed by 4 bases and 1 base, with 13 bases remaining between them. The CDR3 runs 15 residues. Per germline, CDR1 LGHNA and CDR2 YNFKEQ. In DNA form, the CDR3 reads TGTGCCAGCAGCCTATTGGACGTAGGGAACACTGAAGCTTTCTTT. It specifies CASSLLDVGNTEAFF.